This passage covers 29 T cell receptor beta chains from one sample sequenced in a study of long-term antiretroviral therapy in people with HIV (dated by TCRdb to the early 2020s). The immunoSEQ hsTCRB v3.0 assay was used at survey level resolution to sequence the TRB variable region. The source is immuneACCESS, and TCRdb retained only in-frame sequences with V and J called. Part of the clones is not carried over; for the studies checked, unresolved V genes explain less than half of this, and the remainder is unexplained. The sample profile shows roughly 33,000 clones; about three quarters of them were found once. The biggest ten clones account for 8% to 10% of the sample. Sequences were derived from unsorted PBMCs, sampled 3.1 years after starting antiretroviral therapy. Receptors were obtained from a woman aged 45 to 65 with HIV.

The V and J genes are TRBV18 and TRBJ1-4; D perhaps matches TRBD1 (5 bases). Germline loops: CDR1 KGHSH, CDR2 LQKENI. The CDR3 has 14 amino acids. V was clipped by 5 bases and J by 8 bases, with 15 bases between them. CDR3 sequence reads: CASSDSGTGEKLFF. The CDR3 DNA follows: TGTGCCAGCTCAGATTCCGGGACGGGGGAAAAACTGTTTTTT.

The gene calls are TRBV27 and TRBJ1-2; no reliable D call. CDR1 is MNHEY and CDR2 is SMNVEV in the germline V gene (reference sequence). The CDR3 loop spans 14 amino acids. The V end was cut by 2 bases, the J end by 3 bases, with 10 bases between. CDR3 loop: CASSLKASYYGYTF. The CDR3 DNA reads TGTGCCAGCAGTTTAAAAGCCAGTTACTATGGCTACACCTTC.

V is TRBV27 and J is TRBJ2-7, with D possibly TRBD1 on 7 matching bases. Looked up from germline, CDR1 is MNHEY and CDR2 is SMNVEV (reference sequence). The CDR3 length is 14 residues. Trimming pared 9 bases from V and 4 bases from J, leaving 19 bases between. CDR3 coding DNA: TGTGCCAGTTCCCTGGCAGGGGGGTTGTACGAGCAGTACTTC. Residues: CASSLAGGLYEQYF.

The V call is TRBV27, the J call TRBJ1-1; 7 bases line up with TRBD1. J was trimmed by 8 bases and V by 0 bases; bases with no gene match: 9. This CDR3 region has 15 residues. From germline, CDR1 is MNHEY and CDR2 SMNVEV (reference sequence). CDR3: CASSLSRTGSTEAFF. CDR3 DNA sequence: TGTGCCAGCAGTTTATCAAGGACAGGATCCACAGAAGCTTTCTTT.

Here the CDR3 DNA reads TGTGCCTGGAACCTCGAAACAGGGGGCCAGACCTACGAGCAGTACTTC. This gives the protein CAWNLETGGQTYEQYF. The V call is TRBV30, the J call TRBJ2-7, with 9 bases that match TRBD1. This CDR3 is built from 16 residues. V was pared by 4 bases and J by 2 bases, with 12 bases of the junction left unmatched. The germline gives CDR1 GTSNPN, CDR2 SVGIG (reference sequence).

The V gene is TRBV6-1, the J gene TRBJ2-7, with D tentatively TRBD1 (5 bases). This CDR3 spans 15 amino acids. The V end was cut by 5 bases, the J end by 2 bases, with 16 bases between. The germline V gene has CDR1 MNHNS and CDR2 SASEGT. CDR3 nucleotides: TGTGCCAGCAGTTCGGCCAGGGTGATCCCCTACGAGCAGTACGTC. Amino acids: CASSSARVIPYEQYV.

The V and J genes are TRBV28 and TRBJ2-3; 7 positions match TRBD2. The CDR3 is 14 amino acids. The germline V gene has CDR1 MDHEN and CDR2 SYDVKM. With V trimmed by 7 bases and J by 4 bases, 8 bases remained unmatched. The CDR3 here is CASTRGGDADTQYF. The CDR3 region has the DNA TGTGCCAGCACTCGCGGGGGAGATGCAGATACGCAGTATTTT.

The chain employs TRBV19 and TRBJ1-2; TRBD1 agrees at 12 bases. The CDR3 is 15 amino acids. The J segment lost 8 bases and the V segment lost 6 bases, leaving 10 bases of the junction unmatched. Germline CDR1 reads LNHDA; CDR2 reads SQIVND (reference sequence). The DNA of the CDR3 is TGTGCCAGTAGCAACCCCGGGACAGGGGGCGAAGGCTACACCTTC. Translating it yields CASSNPGTGGEGYTF.

V gene TRBV28 combines with J gene TRBJ2-5; 7 nucleotides agree with TRBD1. The ends lost 3 bases at V and 6 bases at J; junction bases unmatched: 7. Germline lookup yields CDR1 MDHEN and CDR2 SYDVKM. CDR3 length: 14 residues. For the CDR3, the DNA is TGTGCCAGCAGTTTCGGGCAGGGGGTGAAGACCCAGTACTTC. It translates to CASSFGQGVKTQYF.

This clone was counted only a few times. The chain joins TRBV2 to TRBJ2-5; TRBD1 might be the D (6 bases). The ends were cut back, 5 bases at V and 4 bases at J, with 14 bases in the middle. Germline CDR1 SNHLY, CDR2 FYNNEI. CDR3 size: 14 residues. This CDR3 reads CASSSDRRLETQYF. The CDR3, as DNA: TGTGCCAGCAGTTCCGACAGGAGGCTAGAGACCCAGTACTTC.

This chain uses TRBV5-8 with TRBJ1-6; a possible D gene is TRBD1 (5 bases). Trimming removed 1 base from V and 7 bases from J, with 6 bases in between. The CDR3 is 13 amino acids. The germline gives CDR1 SGHTS, CDR2 YDEGEE. The CDR3 nucleotides are TGTGCCAGCAGCTTGCGGGGGAATTCACCCCTCCACTTT. It translates to CASSLRGNSPLHF.

J is TRBJ2-5 and V is TRBV27; D unclear. Germline CDR1 is MNHEY and CDR2 is SMNVEV (reference sequence). CDR3 length equals 12 residues. The ends were cut back, 2 bases at V and 9 bases at J, with 10 bases in the middle. CDR3 protein: CASSLEETAQYF. The CDR3 nucleotides are TGTGCCAGCAGTTTAGAAGAGACGGCCCAGTACTTC.

The chain uses TRBV6-1 and TRBJ1-1; D gene ambiguous. With 8 bases removed from V and 11 bases from J, the gap between germline ends came to 15 bases. Germline-derived CDR1 and CDR2 are MNHNS and SASEGT. The CDR3 is 11 amino acids. The CDR3: CASGGEGEAFF. The CDR3 DNA sequence: TGTGCCAGCGGCGGGGAGGGCGAGGCTTTCTTT.

The CDR3: CASSAGTFSGNTIYF. CDR3 nucleotide sequence: TGTGCCAGCAGCGCAGGGACATTTTCTGGAAACACCATATATTTT. The chain is built from TRBV9 and TRBJ1-3; D possibly corresponds to TRBD1 (6 bases). Trimming cost V 3 bases and J 1 base, with 11 bases left between them. The V gene's germline CDR1 is SGDLS and CDR2 YYNGEE. This CDR3 has 15 residues.

The V and J genes are TRBV4-1 and TRBJ2-3; the match to TRBD2 covers 11 bases. Germline assignment: CDR1 MGHRA and CDR2 YSYEKL. The CDR3 spans 15 residues. Unmatched junction bases numbered 4, after V lost 4 bases and J lost 4 bases. CDR3 loop: CASSLLAGGPDTQYF. DNA for the CDR3: TGCGCCAGCAGCCTTTTAGCGGGGGGGCCAGATACGCAGTATTTT.

The genes are TRBV2 and TRBJ2-2, with 12 nucleotides matching TRBD2. The CDR3 totals 16 residues. The V segment lost 5 bases and the J segment 1 base; nucleotides outside the gene matches: 2. CDR1 SNHLY and CDR2 FYNNEI come from the germline V gene. As DNA, the CDR3 is TGTGCCAGCAGTCGACTAGCGGGGGAGAACACCGGGGAGCTGTTTTTT. Its translation: CASSRLAGENTGELFF.

The J gene is TRBJ2-2, the V gene TRBV5-6, with 7 bases lining up with TRBD2. V was pared by 0 bases and J by 2 bases, with 4 bases of the junction left unmatched. Germline CDR1 and CDR2: SGHDT and YYEEEE. This CDR3 contains 16 residues. The chain's CDR3 is CASSLGVAGNTGELFF. The DNA for the CDR3 is TGTGCCAGCAGCTTGGGGGTAGCGGGCAACACCGGGGAGCTGTTTTTT.

The chain employs TRBV6-6 and TRBJ2-3; 11 bases match TRBD2. Germline CDR1 is MNHNY and CDR2 is SVGAGI (reference sequence). With V trimmed by 0 bases and J by 1 base, 0 bases remained unmatched. The CDR3 length is 16 residues. CDR3 loop: CASSYSLAGGTDTQYF. In DNA, the CDR3 is TGTGCCAGCAGTTACTCACTAGCGGGGGGCACAGATACGCAGTATTTT.

The chain couples TRBV6-5 to TRBJ1-5; tentative D call: TRBD1 (5 bases). Between the trimmed V and J ends, which lost 8 bases and 4 bases, there was a span of 12 bases. The CDR3 is 13 residues long. Germline values: CDR1 MNHEY, CDR2 SVGAGI. This CDR3 reads CASGGRGNQPQHF. The CDR3 DNA follows: TGTGCCAGCGGAGGACGGGGGAATCAGCCCCAGCATTTT.

The chain uses TRBV9 and TRBJ2-1; D unresolved. CDR1 is SGDLS and CDR2 is YYNGEE in the germline V gene. Trimming pared 1 base from V and 0 bases from J, leaving 8 bases between. There are 15 residues in the CDR3. CDR3 sequence reads: CASSVLSNSYNEQFF. The CDR3, as DNA: TGTGCCAGCAGCGTATTATCCAACTCCTACAATGAGCAGTTCTTC.

The chain couples TRBV5-8 to TRBJ1-6; 10 nucleotides agree with TRBD1. After removal of 0 bases from V and 8 bases from J, the junction contained 5 bases not matched to a gene. Looked up from germline, CDR1 is SGHTS and CDR2 is YDEGEE. This CDR3 region has 16 residues. CDR3 coding DNA: TGTGCCAGCAGCTTGGGGACAGGGGGGAGGTATTCACCCCTCCACTTT. Amino acid sequence: CASSLGTGGRYSPLHF.

The chain employs TRBV25-1 and TRBJ2-2, with 8 bases identical to TRBD2. This CDR3 has 15 residues. V lost 4 bases and J lost 6; bases outside the gene matches: 7. CDR1 and CDR2 (germline): MGHDK, SYGVNS. In DNA, the CDR3 is TGTGCCAGCAGTGGAGGGACTAGTCCCGCCGGGGAGCTGTTTTTT. Residues: CASSGGTSPAGELFF.

The chain uses TRBV30 and TRBJ2-6; D may correspond to TRBD1 or TRBD2 (6 bases each). Germline V CDR1 and CDR2: GTSNPN, SVGIG (reference sequence). The CDR3 has 19 residues. The V end was cut by 2 bases, the J end by 2 bases, with 22 bases between. CDR3 sequence: CAWSKKGGAPTTGANVLTF. For the CDR3, the DNA is TGTGCCTGGAGTAAAAAGGGGGGTGCTCCCACTACTGGGGCCAACGTCCTGACTTTC.

The V and J genes are TRBV25-1 and TRBJ2-1, with D possibly called TRBD1 or TRBD2 (6 bases each). V was clipped by 5 bases and J by 8 bases, with 22 bases between them. Germline-derived CDR1 and CDR2 are MGHDK and SYGVNS. CDR3 length: 16 amino acids. CDR3 in amino acids: CASSPTTGGAVYEQFF. CDR3 bases: TGTGCCAGCAGTCCAACGACAGGCGGGGCAGTCTATGAGCAGTTCTTC.

This chain connects TRBV27 to TRBJ2-3, with no clear D. V dropped 2 bases and J dropped 10 bases, with 13 bases sitting between them. The CDR3 covers 13 residues. In germline, CDR1 is MNHEY, CDR2 SMNVEV (reference sequence). The CDR3 coding sequence is TGTGCCAGCAGTTTACACCCGCCCGTCTCGCAGTATTTT. Translation: CASSLHPPVSQYF.

V usage is TRBV18 and J usage is TRBJ2-2; 8 bases align to TRBD1. The junction had 3 bases not matched to a gene; V was cut back by 3 bases and J by 9 bases. In germline, CDR1 is KGHSH, CDR2 LQKENI. The CDR3 loop spans 13 amino acids. This chain's CDR3 is CASSPRTGRELFF. Written as DNA, the CDR3 is TGTGCCAGCTCACCGCGGACAGGGAGGGAGCTGTTTTTT.

This rearrangement joins TRBV7-6 to TRBJ2-7; maybe TRBD2 (5 bases). V dropped 10 bases and J dropped 5 bases, with 12 bases sitting between them. From germline, CDR1 is SGHVS and CDR2 FNYEAQ. The CDR3 is 11 amino acids. The CDR3, as DNA: TGTGCCACCCCCCTCGGGGACGAGCAGTACTTC. This codes for CATPLGDEQYF. The entire variable domain, with the rest obtained from reference TRBV7-6 and TRBJ2-7, is as follows: GAGVSQSPRYKVTKRGQDVALRCDPISGHVSLYWYRQALGQGPEFLTYFNYEAQQDKSGLPNDRFSAERPEGSISTLTIQRTEQRDSAMYRCATPLGDEQYFGPGTRLTVT.

V gene TRBV9 combines with J gene TRBJ2-3; 15 bases line up with TRBD2. CDR1 is SGDLS and CDR2 is YYNGEE in the germline V gene. CDR3 length: 16 residues. With 4 bases clipped from V and 6 bases from J, the junction kept 6 bases outside the gene matches. This CDR3 reads CASSTGTSGGQDTQYF. CDR3 coding DNA: TGTGCCAGCAGCACCGGGACTAGCGGGGGGCAGGATACGCAGTATTTT.

The rearrangement uses TRBV30 and TRBJ1-2; TRBD1 is a possible D gene (5 bases). CDR1 GTSNPN and CDR2 SVGIG come from the germline V gene (reference sequence). The CDR3 consists of 16 residues. Trimming stripped 3 bases from V and 8 bases from J, with 25 bases between. The CDR3 spells CAWRGQRLYLDSGYTF. CDR3 nucleotides: TGTGCCTGGAGGGGGCAGAGACTATATTTAGACTCCGGCTACACCTTC. The whole variable domain, filled in from reference TRBV30 and TRBJ1-2, reads SQTIHQWPATLVQPVGSPLSLECTVEGTSNPNLYWYRQAAGRGLQLLFYSVGIGQISSEVPQNLSASRPQDRQFILSSKKLLLSDSGFYLCAWRGQRLYLDSGYTFGSGTRLTVV.